Described below is a single TCR beta chain sequence and its context. The antigen remains undetermined. Repertoires were generated with immunoSEQ multiplex PCR, while TCRdb's copy carries only in-frame clones and drops some. The sample contains 100,000 or so clones, roughly 57% of which appear only once. Trimming removed 2 bases at V and 3 bases at J, with 8 bases between. CDR1 and CDR2 from the germline V gene are MGHRA and YSYEKL. This CDR3 comprises 13 residues. These data come from a study of cytotoxic CD8 clonotypes in ibrutinib-treated CLL. Notes on the study in general: Against age-matched healthy donors, baseline clonality ran higher and tracked circulating CD8+ T-cell counts.

The chain couples TRBV4-1 to TRBJ2-7; D may be TRBD1 (5 bases). This material consisted of PBMCs, taken after 24 months of ibrutinib treatment. This TCR derives from a human donor with chronic lymphocytic leukemia. Written as DNA, the CDR3 is TGCGCCAGCAGCCAAATTCAGGGCTACGAGCAGTACTTC. Protein sequence: CASSQIQGYEQYF.